What follows are 15 T cell receptor beta chains derived from one specimen sequenced in a study of blood T cells in healthy people across ages (dated by TCRdb to the mid-2010s). The method was 5' RACE. The sequencer listed for this sample is Illumina HiSeq 2500. A second PCR of roughly 7 to 11 cycles was performed with a sample-barcoded 5' primer and a J-beta primer mix. TCRdb trimmed public reads at Q25 via fastp, called clones via MiXCR and kept in-frame beta chains. Identical CDR3 proteins give one entry, which carries the most common genes and DNA. This sample is represented by a few hundred thousand distinct CDR3 sequences; approximately 27% of them were singletons. The ten largest clones capture around 18% of the sample. Sequenced: blood. The receptors come from a woman in her sixties or seventies in good health.

The rearrangement joins TRBV6-6 to TRBJ2-1, with 8 bases that match TRBD2. The junction had 9 bases not matched to a gene; V was cut back by 0 bases and J by 8 bases. The CDR3 is made up of 16 amino acids. CDR1 and CDR2 from the germline V gene are MNHNY and SVGAGI (reference sequence). In nucleotides, the CDR3 is TGTGCCAGCAGTTACTCCGAGGGACTAGTTAGTTATGAGCAGTTCTTC. This translates into CASSYSEGLVSYEQFF.

This clonotype was detected a few times. The chain joins TRBV7-2 to TRBJ1-2; TRBD1 matches 7 bases. Trimming cost V 5 bases and J 8 bases; bases outside gene matches: 17. The CDR3 has 16 amino acids. Germline V gives CDR1 SGHTA, CDR2 FQGNSA. The CDR3 loop reads CASSRVGTELTRGYTF. The CDR3 nucleotides read TGTGCCAGCAGCCGCGTCGGGACAGAGCTTACTCGGGGCTACACCTTC.

This chain joins TRBV20-1 and TRBJ2-7, with a possible D match to TRBD1 (5 bases). The V gene lost 4 bases and the J gene lost 2 bases, with 9 bases spanning the gap. Germline V gene sequence: CDR1 DFQATT, CDR2 SNEGSKA (reference sequence). CDR3 size: 12 residues. The chain's CDR3 is CSAKGQTYEQYF. For the CDR3, the DNA is TGCAGTGCTAAGGGGCAGACCTACGAGCAGTACTTC.

Regarding this clonotype: A read error may produce the germline difference seen at one junction end. The DNA for the CDR3 is TGCAGTGCTAGAGATCAGGGGACAGGATTGAACTATGGCTGCACCTTC. Amino acid sequence: CSARDQGTGLNYGCTF. V usage is TRBV20-1 and J usage is TRBJ1-2, with 8 positions matching TRBD1. The CDR3 consists of 16 residues. Per the germline V gene, CDR1 is DFQATT and CDR2 is SNEGSKA (reference sequence).

This clonotype was counted a few times. CDR3: CASNERRTVQETQYF. As DNA, the CDR3 is TGTGCCAGCAATGAGAGGCGCACAGTACAAGAGACCCAGTACTTC. This sequence joins TRBV6-1 and TRBJ2-5; no clear D gene. V was shortened by 7 bases and J by 2 bases, with 17 bases between the two germline ends. Germline-derived CDR1 and CDR2 are MNHNS and SASEGT. The CDR3 runs 15 residues.

This clonotype was seen just once. The chain uses TRBV20-1 and TRBJ1-1; TRBD1 is a possible D gene (5 bases). This CDR3 comprises 15 residues. CDR1 is DFQATT and CDR2 is SNEGSKA in the germline V gene (reference sequence). The V and J ends lost 1 base and 8 bases respectively, with 20 bases between them. The CDR3 sequence: CSARVKGTGLVEAFF. In DNA, the CDR3 is TGCAGTGCTAGAGTTAAGGGGACGGGTTTGGTCGAAGCTTTCTTT.

This chain connects TRBV5-1 to TRBJ1-6; 11 bases map to TRBD1. Germline V gene lookup returns CDR1 SGHRS and CDR2 YFSETQ. The CDR3 has 15 amino acids. Trimming at V came to 4 bases and at J to 9 bases, leaving 6 bases not matched to a gene. The CDR3 loop is CASSAGTGGASPLHF. In nucleotides, the CDR3 is TGCGCCAGCAGCGCGGGGACAGGGGGAGCTTCACCCCTCCACTTT.

This clonotype was observed at least ten times. The J gene is TRBJ2-1, the V gene TRBV2, with a tentative D call TRBD1 (5 bases). Germline V lookup: CDR1 SNHLY, CDR2 FYNNEI. Trimming left V 7 bases short and J 2 bases short, with 12 bases between. The CDR3 runs to 14 residues. CDR3 in amino acids: CASTVGAAYNEQFF. The CDR3, as DNA: TGTGCCAGCACCGTAGGGGCAGCCTACAATGAGCAGTTCTTC.

This clonotype was recorded a few times. The rearrangement links TRBV5-1 to TRBJ2-5; D might be TRBD2 (6 bases). Trimming pared 5 bases from V and 5 bases from J, leaving 16 bases between. This CDR3 region has 14 residues. CDR1 is SGHRS, CDR2 YFSETQ, per germline. The CDR3 spells CASRDLTSRETQYF. The CDR3 DNA sequence: TGCGCCAGCAGAGACCTAACTAGCAGGGAGACCCAGTACTTC.

This clonotype was found a few times. The rearrangement joins TRBV7-2 to TRBJ1-6, with a weak D call TRBD1 (5 bases). Per germline, CDR1 SGHTA and CDR2 FQGNSA. Trimming removed 5 bases from V and 9 bases from J, with 17 bases in between. This CDR3 has 15 residues. The CDR3 sequence: CASSPVGDSRSPLHF. The CDR3 DNA reads TGTGCCAGCAGCCCGGTGGGGGACTCTCGTTCACCCCTCCACTTT.

The V and J genes are TRBV6-1 and TRBJ2-7, with D perhaps matching TRBD1 (6 bases). This CDR3 contains 12 residues. Germline-derived CDR1 and CDR2 are MNHNS and SASEGT. Trimming took off 7 bases at V and 5 bases at J, with 12 bases between the two ends. DNA of the CDR3: TGTGCCAGCACGCAGGGGCTCGACGAGCAGTACTTC. This gives the protein CASTQGLDEQYF.

This clonotype has a handful of counts. The chain links TRBV7-2 to TRBJ2-5; D is possibly TRBD2 (6 bases). The DNA end is more similar to TRBJ2-7, so the J call may be wrong. This CDR3 has 14 residues. Germline V gene data show CDR1 as SGHTA and CDR2 as FQGNSA. The CDR3 protein is CASSFWGVSHEQYF. The CDR3 region has the DNA TGTGCCAGCAGCTTTTGGGGGGTTTCCCACGAGCAGTACTTC.

V usage is TRBV11-2 and J usage is TRBJ2-1; TRBD2 aligns across 12 bases. CDR1 is SGHAT, CDR2 FQNNGV, per germline. The CDR3 is 16 amino acids. Trimming at V came to 4 bases and at J to 4 bases, leaving 5 bases not matched to a gene. The CDR3 protein is CASSSTSGRSYNEQFF. The DNA for the CDR3 is TGTGCCAGCAGCTCGACTAGCGGGAGATCTTACAATGAGCAGTTCTTC.

This clonotype occurred a few times. V gene TRBV7-2 combines with J gene TRBJ2-7; TRBD1 agrees at 8 bases. With 4 bases clipped from V and 12 bases from J, the junction kept 5 bases outside the gene matches. Germline CDR1 is SGHTA and CDR2 is FQGNSA. There are 11 residues in the CDR3. The CDR3 protein is CASSSGQGLYF. CDR3 nucleotide sequence: TGTGCCAGCAGCTCCGGACAGGGCCTGTACTTC.

This clonotype was detected a few times. The chain joins TRBV5-1 to TRBJ2-5; D gene unclear. The J call could be wrong; TRBJ2-7 is a better fit for the DNA end. This CDR3 is 13 amino acids long. Germline V CDR1 and CDR2: SGHRS, YFSETQ. The CDR3 DNA reads as TGCGCCAGCAGCTTGGTGGCGGCCTACGAGCAGTACTTC. As protein: CASSLVAAYEQYF.